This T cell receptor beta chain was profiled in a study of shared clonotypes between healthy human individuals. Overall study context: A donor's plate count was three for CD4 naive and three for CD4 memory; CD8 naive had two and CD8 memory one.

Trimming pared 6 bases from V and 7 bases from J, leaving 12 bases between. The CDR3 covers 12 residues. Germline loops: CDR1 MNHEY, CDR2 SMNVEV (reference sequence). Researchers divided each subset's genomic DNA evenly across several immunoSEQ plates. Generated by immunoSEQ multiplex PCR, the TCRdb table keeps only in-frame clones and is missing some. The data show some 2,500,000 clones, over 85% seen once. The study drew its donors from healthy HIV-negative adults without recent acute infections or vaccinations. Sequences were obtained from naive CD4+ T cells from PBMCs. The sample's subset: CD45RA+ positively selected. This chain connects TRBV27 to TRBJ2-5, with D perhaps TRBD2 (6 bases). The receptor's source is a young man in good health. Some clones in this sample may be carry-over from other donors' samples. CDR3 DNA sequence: TGTGCCAGCAGCGGGAGTGGGGTGACCCAGTACTTC. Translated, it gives CASSGSGVTQYF.